This TCR beta chain was sequenced in a study of T cell repertoires in cytomegalovirus infection. Unmatched junction bases numbered 11, after V lost 5 bases and J lost 10 bases. Germline CDR1 and CDR2: SEHNR and FQNEAQ (reference sequence). There are 15 residues in the CDR3. This clonotype was seen more than once but under ten times. Its antigen is currently unknown. TCRdb processed the reads anew with MiXCR; each CDR3 protein has one entry. The table shows around 750,000 distinct CDR3 sequences, with over 25% occurring only once. The specimen was cultured CD8+ T cells from PBMCs, collected from culture after CMV antigen stimulation. The gene calls are TRBV7-9 and TRBJ1-6; 7 nucleotides match TRBD1. The sequence derives from a human donor in good health (CMV status not recorded). Some clones in this sample may be carry-over from other donors' samples. In DNA, the CDR3 is TGTGCCAGCAGCCTCAAGAAGGACAGGAGATCACCCCTCCACTTT. Its translation: CASSLKKDRRSPLHF.